Detailed here is one T cell receptor (beta chain). No antigen is known for it. The junction shows a germline mismatch at one end, possibly a read error. The data were taken from a study of shared clonotypes between healthy human individuals (dated by TCRdb to 2020 to 2022). The study in broad terms: A couple of women and a few men aged 18 to 49 years were included in the cohort. Leukapheresis yielded between about 0.85 and 9 billion PBMCs per donor. Different laboratories and diverse techniques were used to prepare libraries and sequence TCR repertoires, to increase sequencing depth and limit assay-specific biases. Blood TCR repertoires of about 5 healthy adults were deeply sequenced to estimate repertoire size and the extent of clonotype sharing between individuals.

The donors were healthy, HIV-negative adults with no recently reported acute infections or vaccinations. All donors were Caucasian adults living in Nashville, Tennessee, USA. For unsorted samples, 100 million or so PBMCs were counted, and genomic DNA was extracted using the QIAamp DNA Blood Mini kit. After blood collection by leukapheresis, PBMCs were isolated using Ficoll-Histopaque density gradient centrifugation and then cryopreserved in the vapor phase of liquid nitrogen. What the study reported, not specific to this receptor: The genetic and exposure-history diversity represented was limited by the small number of donors. Sampling was limited to blood, and TCR repertoires in tissue likely differ from TCR repertoires in blood. Based on pairwise subsampling, the degree of clonotype sharing among donors was expected to be affected by sequencing depth.

CDR1 is given as SSHAT and CDR2 as FNYEAQ, both from the germline V gene (reference sequence). The CDR3 covers 15 residues, taking in both the cysteine and the phenylalanine. The CDR3 DNA has 45 bases and is translated from base 1. TCR CDR3 regions were amplified from genomic DNA by multiplex PCR using the deep immunoSEQ assay. Extracted genomic DNA from each cell subset was distributed evenly across all wells of several immunoSEQ 96-well plates, and each plate was treated as a replicate. For unsorted PBMC, approximately 310 ng genomic DNA, equal to approximately 30,000 T cell genomes, was loaded into each replicate PCR. Unsorted PBMC genomic DNA was sequenced across ten immunoSEQ deep assay plates. Purified libraries were measured with a Qubit 3.0 fluorometer, size-checked on a Bioanalyzer 2100, and measured again with the KAPA Library Quantification kit. A separate single-read 150-cycle Illumina NextSeq 550 flow cell was used to sequence each immunoSEQ 96-well plate. As for the authors' bioinformatics: Because only junctional sequences without quality scores were contained in the immunoSEQ output, filtering matching that applied to full-length reads could not be performed. To assign V/J genes and CDR3, sequences were annotated against IMGT germline references using PyIR, a Python wrapper for IgBLAST v1.9. Reads with weak V/J assignments (E-value above 1e-6), missing CDR3, stop codons, out-of-frame junctions, or ambiguous translated residues were removed. V3J clonotypes were defined as sequences sharing the same inferred V gene, J gene, and CDR3 amino acid sequence. To compute the percentage overlap between repertoires, the number of shared unique clonotypes was divided by the size of the smaller repertoire. Richness of each repertoire was evaluated using RTK rarefaction, the Chao1 estimator, and Recon v2.1 estimates of unobserved clonotypes. Drawn from immuneACCESS, this table holds only the in-frame rearrangements with V and J called that TCRdb kept. Clones are partly lost; checked studies trace under half to an unresolved V gene and leave the rest unexplained. The V and J calls and the clone size are those of that table, but D and trimming were determined from the DNA. The sample table shows around 450,000 clones, and more than 75% are seen once. Clones ranked in the top ten supply less than 15% of the sample.

The TCR comes from a woman between 35 and 50 years old in good health. Some clones in this sample may be carry-over from other donors' samples. What was sequenced was PBMCs. Rearrangement joined TRBV7-7 to TRBJ2-7; the D segment could be TRBD1, given 9 matching bases. The DNA sequence reads TGTGCTAGCAGCTTAGCGGGACAGGGCCCCTACGAGCAGTACTTC. The encoded protein is CASSLAGQGPYEQYF.